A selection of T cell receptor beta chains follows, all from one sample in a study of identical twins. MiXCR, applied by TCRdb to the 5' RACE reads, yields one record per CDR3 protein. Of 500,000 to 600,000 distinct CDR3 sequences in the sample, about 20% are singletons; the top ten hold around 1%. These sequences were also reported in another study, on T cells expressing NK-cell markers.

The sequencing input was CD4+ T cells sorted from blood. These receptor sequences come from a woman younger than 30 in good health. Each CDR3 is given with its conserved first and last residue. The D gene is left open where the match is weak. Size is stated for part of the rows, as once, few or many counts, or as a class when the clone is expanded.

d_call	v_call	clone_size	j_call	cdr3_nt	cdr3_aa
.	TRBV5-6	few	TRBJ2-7	TGTGCCAGCAGCTTGCCAGGTTCCGGTGAGCAGTACTTC	CASSLPGSGEQYF
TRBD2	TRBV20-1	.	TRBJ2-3	TGCAGTGCTAGAGATACCCTAGCGGGAGGTCTTGGGACCAGTTATACGCAGTATTTT	CSARDTLAGGLGTSYTQYF
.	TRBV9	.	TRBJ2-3	TGTGCCAGCAGCGCAACCCCCAGCACAGATACGCAGTATTTT	CASSATPSTDTQYF
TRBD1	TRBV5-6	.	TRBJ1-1	TGTGCCAGCAGCTTGGAGGTCAGGGGGTCTACTGAAGCTTTCTTT	CASSLEVRGSTEAFF
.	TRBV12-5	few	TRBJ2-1	TGTGCTAGTGGACTGAAAATGAGGTCCTACAATGAGCAGTTCTTC	CASGLKMRSYNEQFF
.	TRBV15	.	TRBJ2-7	TGTGCCACCAGCCGAATGGGGGCGCGTCGGTACTTC	CATSRMGARRYF
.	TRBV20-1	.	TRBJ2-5	TGCAGTGCTAGAGAGGGGGCCCAAGAGACCCAGTACTTC	CSAREGAQETQYF
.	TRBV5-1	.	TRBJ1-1	TGCGCCAGCAGCTTAGACAGGTCCCACACTGAAGCTGTCTTT	CASSLDRSHTEAVF
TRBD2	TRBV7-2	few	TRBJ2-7	TGTGCCAGCACCTCGCGGCGGGAGGGGGAGCAGTACTTC	CASTSRREGEQYF
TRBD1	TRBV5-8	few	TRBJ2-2	TGTGCCAGCAGCTCAAGCCCGGCTACAGGGGCCGGGGAGCTGTTTTTT	CASSSSPATGAGELFF
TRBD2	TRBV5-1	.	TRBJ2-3	TGCGCCAGCAGCTTGAGCGGGGGGGGCCAAGATACGCAGTATTTT	CASSLSGGGQDTQYF
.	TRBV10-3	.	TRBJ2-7	TGTGCCATCAGTGAAGCTAGGGGTTCGTACTACGAGCAGTACTTC	CAISEARGSYYEQYF
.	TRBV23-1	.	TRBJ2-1	TGCGCCAGCTGTTCAATAAGAACTCCAGGTCGGAATGAGCAGTTCTTC	CASCSIRTPGRNEQFF
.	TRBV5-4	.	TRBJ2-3	TGTGCCAGCAGCTCGGGGCGACTCTATACGCAGTATTTT	CASSSGRLYTQYF
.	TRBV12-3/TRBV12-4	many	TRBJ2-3	TGTGCCAGCAGTTTAGCGCTCGTGACTAGGTATTCCACAGATACGCAGTATTTT	CASSLALVTRYSTDTQYF
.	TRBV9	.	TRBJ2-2	TGTGCCAGCAGCCTAGACGGCTATAACACCGGGGAGCTGTTTTTT	CASSLDGYNTGELFF
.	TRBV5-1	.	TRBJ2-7	TGCGCCAGCAGCTTGGTCGGAGGGGCGCTGATCTACGAGCAGTACTTC	CASSLVGGALIYEQYF